This TCR beta chain comes out of a study of blood T cells in healthy people across ages (dated by TCRdb to between 2014 and 2016). In terms of the full investigation: In model experiments, roughly one uniquely barcoded TCR beta cDNA molecule per two T cells was captured by template switching. Using deep sequencing normalized with unique cDNA molecular identifiers, the study measured how TCR beta repertoire diversity changes with age. The study analyzed two additional independent replicas of 1 million unique cDNA reads from the same blood draw for two donors, one aged 18 to 30 and one aged 80 or older. Four age groups were formed from the donors: young (average around 15 years), middle-aged (just under 40), aged (about 68) and long-lived (roughly 81). Donors of different ages were randomly distributed across sequencing lanes to avoid experimental bias. The investigation overall reported the following: As age increased, observed TCR beta diversity per million T cells dropped in a roughly linear way, and a significant reduction was already evident by age about 36. Donor CMV infection status was unknown, potentially confounding age-related changes in expanded clonotypes. Estimates of total diversity based on one million sequenced T cells were considered lower bounds and underestimates. Conclusive comparison of naive and antigen-experienced compartments was prevented by the profiling of bulk unsorted PBMCs. There was a strong correlation between observed TCR beta diversity and the percentage of naive T cells measured by flow cytometry. The long-lived group showed more naive CD4+ T cells, fewer expanded clones and increased TCR diversity than the aged group, suggesting age selection.

Receptors were amplified or captured by 5' RACE. For sequencing, an Illumina HiSeq 2500 was employed. A second PCR of roughly 6 to 12 cycles was run with a J-beta primer mix and a sample-barcoded 5' primer. Each TCR beta cDNA molecule received a unique molecular identifier from a template-switch 5' adaptor carrying 12 random nucleotides. Each sample yielded at least 3 million CDR3-containing paired-end reads. The Mint cDNA synthesis kit, primed by a TRBC-specific oligonucleotide, was used to synthesize first-strand cDNA from all RNA. After uracil-DNA glycosylase treatment, a first 18-cycle PCR used universal primers M1SS and BC2_uni_R on all cDNA. The published analysis was carried out like this. Normalization of each sample was performed by random selection of 1 million high-quality reads, each carrying a distinct molecular identifier. Reads with shared molecular identifiers were discarded instead of being binned into consensus sequences. CDR3 identification, clonotype clustering and error correction used MiTCR with a Q25 quality threshold and the strictest error-elimination algorithm. A nonparametric unseen species model with Euler transformation was used to estimate lower-bound total TCR beta diversity. TCRdb applied fastp at Q25 and MiXCR to the public reads, then kept only in-frame beta chains. Each CDR3 protein gets just one entry, which takes the most common genes and DNA from the rows behind it. The V and J calls were determined by TCRdb, not by the authors. The sample yields 1.2 million to 1.5 million distinct CDR3 sequences; 42% were counted once. The ten largest account for 7% to 9.5% of the sample.

The donors were under 40 Caucasian individuals from Russia, aged roughly 6 to 100 years, who were systemically healthy. Around 9.8 milliliters of peripheral blood were collected from each donor into EDTA-treated Vacutainer tubes. Ficoll-Paque density-gradient centrifugation was used to isolate PBMCs, with at least 6.5 million per sample. Total RNA was extracted from PBMCs with Trizol reagent, with at least 5 micrograms obtained per sample. The percentages of naive CD45RAhigh/CD27high T cells were determined by flow cytometry on a PBMC aliquot from every donor. Including the terminal cysteine and phenylalanine, the CDR3 comprises 17 residues. Just the 51-base CDR3 DNA is kept, in frame starting at base 1. Here V drops 2 bases and J drops 9 bases, and the junction holds 14 bases not matched to any gene. The germline V gene supplies CDR1 SGHVS and CDR2 FQNEAQ. This clonotype was recorded a few times. Its antigen remains unidentified. Base qualities are not recorded, but no much larger clone differs from it by a single base.

This sequence uses TRBV7-8 and TRBJ1-5; 9 bases in between match TRBD1. The sequenced material came from blood. The sequence came from a woman under 30 in good health. The CDR3 in this case is CASSLPPGTGISGPQHF. Read as DNA, the sequence is TGTGCCAGCAGCTTACCCCCCGGGACAGGGATAAGTGGGCCCCAGCATTTT.